This T cell receptor (beta chain) is drawn from a study of blood T cells in healthy people across ages. Study outcomes and limitations: Naive T cell percentage by flow cytometry tracked strongly with beta diversity.

Germline lookup yields CDR1 MNHEY and CDR2 SVGEGT. Between the trimmed V and J ends, which lost 2 bases and 2 bases, there was a span of 12 bases. The CDR3 totals 15 residues. The authors ran a second PCR of about 6 to 12 cycles using a sample-barcoded 5' primer and a J-beta primer mix. MiXCR, run by TCRdb on the 5' RACE reads, gives a single entry per CDR3 protein. The sample holds approximately 680,000 distinct CDR3 sequences, 32% seen once. Ten or more counts support this clonotype. Its antigen remains unknown. The chain has TRBV6-2 or TRBV6-3 and TRBJ2-5, with a possible D match to TRBD1 (6 bases). Specimen: blood. This receptor was identified in a woman of 80 years or more in good health. Written as DNA, the CDR3 is TGTGCCAGCAGTTACCTGGGACACGGGCAAGAGACCCAGTACTTC. It is translated as CASSYLGHGQETQYF.